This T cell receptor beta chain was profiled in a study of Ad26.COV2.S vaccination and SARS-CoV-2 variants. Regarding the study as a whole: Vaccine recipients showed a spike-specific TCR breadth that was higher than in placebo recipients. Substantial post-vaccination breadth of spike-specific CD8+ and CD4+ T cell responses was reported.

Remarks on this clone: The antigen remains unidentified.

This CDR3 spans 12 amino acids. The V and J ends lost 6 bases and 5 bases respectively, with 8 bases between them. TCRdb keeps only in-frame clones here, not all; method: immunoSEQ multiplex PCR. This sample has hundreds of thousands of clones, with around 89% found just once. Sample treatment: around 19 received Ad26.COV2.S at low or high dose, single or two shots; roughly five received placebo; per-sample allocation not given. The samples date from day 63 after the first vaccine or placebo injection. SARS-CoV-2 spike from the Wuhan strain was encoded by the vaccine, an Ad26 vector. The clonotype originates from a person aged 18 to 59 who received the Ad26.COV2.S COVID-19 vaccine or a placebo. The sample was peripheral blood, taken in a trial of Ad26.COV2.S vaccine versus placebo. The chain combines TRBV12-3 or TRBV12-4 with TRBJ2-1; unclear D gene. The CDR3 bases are TGTGCCAGCAGAAGATATGACAATGAGCAGTTCTTC. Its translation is CASRRYDNEQFF.